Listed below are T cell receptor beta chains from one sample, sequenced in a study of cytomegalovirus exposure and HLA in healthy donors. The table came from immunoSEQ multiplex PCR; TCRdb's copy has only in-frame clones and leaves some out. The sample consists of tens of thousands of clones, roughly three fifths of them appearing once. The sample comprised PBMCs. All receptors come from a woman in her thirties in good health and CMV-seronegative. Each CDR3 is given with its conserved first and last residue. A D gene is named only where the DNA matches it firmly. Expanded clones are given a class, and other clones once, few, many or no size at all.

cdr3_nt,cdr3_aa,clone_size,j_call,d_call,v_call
TGTGCCACCAGCGGGACTAGCTCCTACAATGAGCAGTTCTTC,CATSGTSSYNEQFF,.,TRBJ2-1,TRBD2,TRBV15
TGCGCCAGCAGCCAAGTGGCGGGGGGGCCGACCGGGGAGCTGTTTTTT,CASSQVAGGPTGELFF,.,TRBJ2-2,TRBD2,TRBV4-1
TGTGCCACCAGCAGCACTATCGGCCCCTACGAGCAGTACTTC,CATSSTIGPYEQYF,few,TRBJ2-7,.,TRBV15
TGTGCCAGCAGCGTAGGGGGGGGGTATGAAAAACTGTTTTTT,CASSVGGGYEKLFF,.,TRBJ1-4,.,TRBV9
TGTGCCATCAGTGAGTCGCAGGGGGCAAGATATTTC,CAISESQGARYF,once,TRBJ1-2,TRBD1,TRBV10-3
TGCGCCAGCAGCTTGGTTGGAGGACGGGAGACCCAGTACTTC,CASSLVGGRETQYF,.,TRBJ2-5,.,TRBV5-1
TGTGCCAGCAGCTTATTAACCGGGCAGTATTTT,CASSLLTGQYF,once,TRBJ2-3,.,TRBV11-2
TGTGCCAGCAGCGGTACTAGCGGGAGGTCCCATGAGCAGTTCTTC,CASSGTSGRSHEQFF,.,TRBJ2-1,TRBD2,TRBV6-4
TGTGCCAGCAGCCTCCAGGGAAGCGAGCAGTACTTC,CASSLQGSEQYF,.,TRBJ2-7,.,TRBV7-9
TGTGCCAGCAGCTTACCGACACTCCCGAAGAAGGACACCTTC,CASSLPTLPKKDTF,.,TRBJ1-2,.,TRBV7-2
TGCGCCAGCAGCCCTCAGGGGGACAGCGTCTATGGCTACACCTTC,CASSPQGDSVYGYTF,.,TRBJ1-2,TRBD1,TRBV4-1
TGTGCCAGCAGCTTACTTGTACTTGCTACCTACGAGCAGTACTTC,CASSLLVLATYEQYF,few,TRBJ2-7,.,TRBV11-2
TGTGCCAGCAGTCATCTAGCGGGCAAACCACTGGCAGATACGCAGTATTTT,CASSHLAGKPLADTQYF,.,TRBJ2-3,TRBD2,TRBV28
TGTGCCAGCAGTTTACTTCTAGCCAAAAACATTCAGTACTTC,CASSLLLAKNIQYF,.,TRBJ2-4,.,TRBV28
TGCGCCAGCAGCTTAGAACCCGGGACAGGGTCTGGAAACACCATATATTTT,CASSLEPGTGSGNTIYF,.,TRBJ1-3,TRBD1,TRBV5-1
TGTGCCAGCAGCGTAGGATCTAGCGGGGTCTCTGGGGCCAACGTCCTGACTTTC,CASSVGSSGVSGANVLTF,.,TRBJ2-6,TRBD2,TRBV9
TGCGCCAGCAGCGAACCGGGACTAGCGGGGAAGGAGCAGTACTTC,CASSEPGLAGKEQYF,.,TRBJ2-7,TRBD2,TRBV5-1
TGCGCCAGCCCTCTCGCACCGGGACAAAGCAACTACGAGCAGTACTTC,CASPLAPGQSNYEQYF,.,TRBJ2-7,.,TRBV5-1
TGTGCCTGGAGTGTTGGCCAGGGAGGTCAGCCCCAGCATTTT,CAWSVGQGGQPQHF,.,TRBJ1-5,.,TRBV30
TGTGCCATCAGTGATCAGGGGGCCAAAAACATTCAGTACTTC,CAISDQGAKNIQYF,few,TRBJ2-4,.,TRBV10-3
TGTGCCAGTAGTTTACAGGGGCTCGGGGCCAAAAACATTCAGTACTTC,CASSLQGLGAKNIQYF,.,TRBJ2-4,TRBD1,TRBV19
TGTGCCAGTAGTATTCAGGGGCTGAACACTGAAGCTTTCTTT,CASSIQGLNTEAFF,.,TRBJ1-1,.,TRBV19
TGTGCCAGCAGTTTATTAGCAGGGGGCGGTCAGCCCCAGCATTTT,CASSLLAGGGQPQHF,.,TRBJ1-5,TRBD1,TRBV27
TGTGCCAGCAGCTCGGGACTAGCGGGGGTGTACAATGAGCAGTTCTTC,CASSSGLAGVYNEQFF,once,TRBJ2-1,TRBD2,TRBV5-6
TGTGCCAGCAGCTTGACGAGGTATGGCTACACCTTC,CASSLTRYGYTF,.,TRBJ1-2,.,TRBV5-5
TGCAGCTTTCGGGGGGGGAATGAGCAGTTCTTC,CSFRGGNEQFF,once,TRBJ2-1,TRBD2,TRBV29-1
TGCAGCGAAGGAACAGGGGGCGGACGAGAGACCCAGTACTTC,CSEGTGGGRETQYF,.,TRBJ2-5,TRBD1,TRBV29-1
TGTGCCAGCAGCCAAGATGGGACAGGTTTCACAGATACGCAGTATTTT,CASSQDGTGFTDTQYF,once,TRBJ2-3,TRBD1,TRBV4-2